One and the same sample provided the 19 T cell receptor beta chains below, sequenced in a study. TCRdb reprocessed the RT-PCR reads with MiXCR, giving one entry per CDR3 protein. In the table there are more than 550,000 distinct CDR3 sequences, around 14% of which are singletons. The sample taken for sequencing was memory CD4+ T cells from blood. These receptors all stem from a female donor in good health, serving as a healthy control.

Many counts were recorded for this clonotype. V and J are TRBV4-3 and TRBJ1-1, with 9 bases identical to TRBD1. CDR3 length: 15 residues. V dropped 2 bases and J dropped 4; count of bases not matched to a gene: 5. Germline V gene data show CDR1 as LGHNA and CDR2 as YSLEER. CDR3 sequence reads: CASSQPTTGGTEAFF. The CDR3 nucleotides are TGCGCCAGCAGCCAACCTACGACAGGGGGCACTGAAGCTTTCTTT.

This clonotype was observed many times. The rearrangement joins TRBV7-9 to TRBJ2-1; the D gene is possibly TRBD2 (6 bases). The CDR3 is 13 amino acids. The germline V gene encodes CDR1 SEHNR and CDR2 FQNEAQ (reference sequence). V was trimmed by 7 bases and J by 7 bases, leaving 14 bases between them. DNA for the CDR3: TGTGCCAGCACCTTCGCGGGGAGGAATGAGCAGTTCTTC. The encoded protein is CASTFAGRNEQFF.

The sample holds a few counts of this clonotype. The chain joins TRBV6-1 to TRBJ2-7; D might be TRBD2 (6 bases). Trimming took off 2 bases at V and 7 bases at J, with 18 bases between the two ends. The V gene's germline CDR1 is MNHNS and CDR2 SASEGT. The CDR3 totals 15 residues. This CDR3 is CASSERPGLLWEQYF. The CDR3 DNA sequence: TGTGCCAGCAGTGAACGGCCGGGACTTCTGTGGGAGCAGTACTTC.

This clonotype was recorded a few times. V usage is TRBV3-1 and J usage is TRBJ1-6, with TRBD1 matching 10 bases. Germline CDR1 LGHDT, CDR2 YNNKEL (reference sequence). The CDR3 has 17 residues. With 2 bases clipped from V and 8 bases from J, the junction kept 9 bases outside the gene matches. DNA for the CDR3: TGTGCCAGCAGCCAACATACCCGGGACAGGGGATATTCACCCCTCCACTTT. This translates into CASSQHTRDRGYSPLHF.

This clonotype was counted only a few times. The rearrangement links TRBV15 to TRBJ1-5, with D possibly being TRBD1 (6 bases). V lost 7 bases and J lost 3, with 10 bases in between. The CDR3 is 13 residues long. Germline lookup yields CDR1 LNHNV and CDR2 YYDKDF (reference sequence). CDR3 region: CATNRVYNQPQHF. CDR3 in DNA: TGTGCCACCAACAGGGTCTACAATCAGCCCCAGCATTTT. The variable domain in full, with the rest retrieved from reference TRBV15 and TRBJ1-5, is DAMVIQNPRYQVTQFGKPVTLSCSQTLNHNVMYWYQQKSSQAPKLLFHYYDKDFNNEADTPDNFQSRRPNTSFCFLDIRSPGLGDTAMYLCATNRVYNQPQHFGDGTRLSIL.

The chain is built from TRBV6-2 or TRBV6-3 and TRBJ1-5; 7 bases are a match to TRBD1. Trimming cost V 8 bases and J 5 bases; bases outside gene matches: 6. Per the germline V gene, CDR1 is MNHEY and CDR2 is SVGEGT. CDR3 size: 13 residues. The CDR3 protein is CASQGQQHQPQHF. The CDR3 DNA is TGTGCCAGCCAGGGACAGCAACATCAGCCCCAGCATTTT.

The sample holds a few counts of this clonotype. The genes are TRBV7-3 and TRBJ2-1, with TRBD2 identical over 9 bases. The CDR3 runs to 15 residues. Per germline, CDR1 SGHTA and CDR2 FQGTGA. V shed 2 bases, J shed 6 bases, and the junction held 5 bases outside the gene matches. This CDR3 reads CASSLLAGAPNEQFF. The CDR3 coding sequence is TGTGCCAGCAGCTTATTAGCGGGAGCCCCCAATGAGCAGTTCTTC.

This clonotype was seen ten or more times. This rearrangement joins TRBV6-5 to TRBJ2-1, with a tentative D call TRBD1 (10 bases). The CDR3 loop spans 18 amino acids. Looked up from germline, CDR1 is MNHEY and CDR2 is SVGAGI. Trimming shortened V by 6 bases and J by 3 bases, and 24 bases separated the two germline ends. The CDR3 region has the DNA TGTGCCAGCAGGGACAGGGGGGGGGCTAGCGGGATCTACAATGAGCAGTTCTTC. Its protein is CASRDRGGASGIYNEQFF.

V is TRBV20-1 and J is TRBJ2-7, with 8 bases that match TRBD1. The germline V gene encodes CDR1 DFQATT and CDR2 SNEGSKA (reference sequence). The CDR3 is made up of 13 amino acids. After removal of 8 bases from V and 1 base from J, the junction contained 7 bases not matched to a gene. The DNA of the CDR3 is TGCAGTATCCGACAGGGGTGGTCCTACGAGCAGTACTTC. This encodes CSIRQGWSYEQYF.

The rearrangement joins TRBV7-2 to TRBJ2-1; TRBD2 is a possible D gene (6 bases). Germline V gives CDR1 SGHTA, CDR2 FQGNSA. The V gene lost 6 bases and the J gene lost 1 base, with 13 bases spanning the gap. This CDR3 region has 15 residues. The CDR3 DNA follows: TGTGCCAGCAGTCTACAGGAGGGGTCCTACAATGAGCAGTTCTTC. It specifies CASSLQEGSYNEQFF.

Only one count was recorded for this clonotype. CDR3 nucleotides: TGTGCCAGCAGTTCGGGACAGGCGGGCGATCAGCCCCAGCATTTT. As protein: CASSSGQAGDQPQHF. The rearrangement joins TRBV28 to TRBJ1-5; 8 nucleotides line up with TRBD1. Unmatched junction bases numbered 7, after V lost 4 bases and J lost 5 bases. The CDR3 is 15 residues long. From germline, CDR1 is MDHEN and CDR2 SYDVKM.

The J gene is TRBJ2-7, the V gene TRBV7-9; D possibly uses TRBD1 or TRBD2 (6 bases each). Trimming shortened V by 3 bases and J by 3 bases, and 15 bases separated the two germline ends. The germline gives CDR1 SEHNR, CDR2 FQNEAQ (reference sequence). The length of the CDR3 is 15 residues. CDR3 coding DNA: TGTGCCAGCAGCTTCGGCGGAGGGGGTAACTACGAGCAGTACTTC. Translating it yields CASSFGGGGNYEQYF.

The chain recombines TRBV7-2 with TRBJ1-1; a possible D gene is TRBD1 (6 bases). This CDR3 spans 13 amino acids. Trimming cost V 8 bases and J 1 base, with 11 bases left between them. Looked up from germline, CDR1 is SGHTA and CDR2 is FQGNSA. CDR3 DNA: TGTGCCAGCGGAGGGACACCGAACACTGAAGCTTTCTTT. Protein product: CASGGTPNTEAFF.

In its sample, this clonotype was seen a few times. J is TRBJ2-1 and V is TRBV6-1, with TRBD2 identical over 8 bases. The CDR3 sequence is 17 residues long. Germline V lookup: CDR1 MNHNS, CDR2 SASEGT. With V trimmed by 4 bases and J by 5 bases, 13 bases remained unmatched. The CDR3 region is CASSVKVYGRGDNEQFF. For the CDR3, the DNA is TGTGCCAGCAGTGTAAAAGTATATGGGCGGGGGGACAATGAGCAGTTCTTC.

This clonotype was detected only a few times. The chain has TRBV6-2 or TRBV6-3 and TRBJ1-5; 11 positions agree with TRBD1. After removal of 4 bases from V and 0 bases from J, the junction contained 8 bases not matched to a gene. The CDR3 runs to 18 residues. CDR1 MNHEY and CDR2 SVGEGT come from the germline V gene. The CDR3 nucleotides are TGTGCCAGCAGTTTACGGACAGGGGGCGAGTATAGCAATCAGCCCCAGCATTTT. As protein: CASSLRTGGEYSNQPQHF.

CDR3 in DNA: TGCAGTGCTAGCAGTGAACATAGCAATCAGCCCCAGCATTTT. Encoded protein: CSASSEHSNQPQHF. This sequence joins TRBV20-1 and TRBJ1-5; D unclear. CDR1 and CDR2 from the germline V gene are DFQATT and SNEGSKA (reference sequence). With 3 bases removed from V and 0 bases from J, the gap between germline ends came to 9 bases. The CDR3 consists of 14 residues.

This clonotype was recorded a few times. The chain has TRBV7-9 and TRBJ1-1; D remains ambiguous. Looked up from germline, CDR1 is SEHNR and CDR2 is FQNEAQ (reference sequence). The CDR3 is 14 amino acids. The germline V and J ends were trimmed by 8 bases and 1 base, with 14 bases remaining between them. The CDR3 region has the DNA TGTGCCAGCTTTCCGAGCGGAGGGAACACTGAAGCTTTCTTT. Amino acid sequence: CASFPSGGNTEAFF.

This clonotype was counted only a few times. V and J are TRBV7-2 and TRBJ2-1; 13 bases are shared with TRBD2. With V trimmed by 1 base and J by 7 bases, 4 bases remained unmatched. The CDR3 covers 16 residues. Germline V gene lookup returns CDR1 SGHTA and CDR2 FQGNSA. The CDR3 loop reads CASSLVGTSGENEQFF. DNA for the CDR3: TGTGCCAGCAGCTTAGTCGGGACTAGCGGGGAAAATGAGCAGTTCTTC.

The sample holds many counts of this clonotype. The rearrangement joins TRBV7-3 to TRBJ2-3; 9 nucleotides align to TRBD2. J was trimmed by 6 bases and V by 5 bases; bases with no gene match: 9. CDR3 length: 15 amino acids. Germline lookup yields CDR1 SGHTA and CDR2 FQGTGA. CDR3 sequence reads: CASSPGLAPTDTQYF. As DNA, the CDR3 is TGTGCCAGCAGCCCGGGACTAGCCCCCACGGATACGCAGTATTTT.